These T cell receptor beta chains were read from a single sample in a study of T cell changes during pregnancy in multiple sclerosis. Profiled with immunoSEQ multiplex PCR; TCRdb holds only in-frame clones, not every one. The sample lists tens of thousands of clones, 91% occurring once. Sample: peripheral blood, taken in the third trimester of pregnancy. The receptors shown here come from a female donor in good health, enrolled as a control in a pregnancy study. Both conserved end residues are part of each CDR3. D genes are given only for firm matches.

J gene	CDR3 length	V gene	D gene	CDR3 DNA	CDR3 protein
TRBJ2-1	13	TRBV28	.	TGTGCCAGCACCTTAAACCCAGGCAATGAGCAGTTCTTC	CASTLNPGNEQFF
TRBJ2-7	13	TRBV18	.	TGTGCCAGCTCACCAGGTAGTAACTACGAGCAGTACTTC	CASSPGSNYEQYF
TRBJ1-6	16	TRBV4-1	.	TGCGCCAGCAGCCATAGACGGTCTCTGTGGAGTTCACCCCTCCACTTT	CASSHRRSLWSSPLHF
TRBJ2-7	14	TRBV30	TRBD1	TGTGCCTGGAGTGGAGGACAGGGAATTCACGAGCAGTACTTC	CAWSGGQGIHEQYF
TRBJ1-6	15	TRBV6-5	.	TGTGCCAGCTGTTTTACCGGGACAAGTAATTCACCCCTCCACTTT	CASCFTGTSNSPLHF
TRBJ2-1	14	TRBV29-1	TRBD2	TGCAGCGGTGGACTAGCGGGATACGTGAATGAGCAGTTCTTC	CSGGLAGYVNEQFF
TRBJ1-2	15	TRBV29-1	TRBD1	TGCAGCGTTAGATGGGACAGGGGGCGCGACTATGGCTACACCTTC	CSVRWDRGRDYGYTF
TRBJ1-2	14	TRBV29-1	TRBD1	TGCAGCGTCACAACCGGGACAGGGCTTTATGGCTACACCTTC	CSVTTGTGLYGYTF
TRBJ2-2	19	TRBV18	TRBD2	TGTGCCAGCTCACCACCCAATAGCGGGCTAGTCCGGGGCACCGGGGAGCTGTTTTTT	CASSPPNSGLVRGTGELFF
TRBJ2-2	17	TRBV4-1	TRBD1	TGCGCCAGCAGCCAAGAAGCGGGACAGGGGAACACCGGGGAGCTGTTTTTT	CASSQEAGQGNTGELFF
TRBJ2-5	12	TRBV5-6	.	TGTGCCAGCAGCTTGGGTCGGAGAACCCAGTACTTC	CASSLGRRTQYF
TRBJ2-3	16	TRBV11-2	TRBD2	TGTGCCAGCAGCTTAGGAGGCGGGAGCTACACAGATACGCAGTATTTT	CASSLGGGSYTDTQYF
TRBJ2-1	15	TRBV30	TRBD2	TGTGCCTGGAGTCTAGCGGGACAATCTTACAATGAGCAGTTCTTC	CAWSLAGQSYNEQFF
TRBJ2-5	14	TRBV5-1	.	TGCGCCAGCAGCTCAGACAGGACGAAAGAGACCCAGTACTTC	CASSSDRTKETQYF
TRBJ1-2	16	TRBV6-1	.	TGTGCCAGCAGTGGGTCCGGACAGCAACAAATCTATGGCTACACCTTC	CASSGSGQQQIYGYTF
TRBJ1-1	14	TRBV7-9	.	TGTGCCAGCAGCTCGGGACGGGGGTACACTGAAGCTTTCTTT	CASSSGRGYTEAFF
TRBJ1-4	17	TRBV4-2	TRBD1	TGTGCCAGCAGCCTTAAAGCCACCGGGACAGGGAGTGAAAAACTGTTTTTT	CASSLKATGTGSEKLFF
TRBJ2-1	14	TRBV7-8	.	TGTGCCAGCAGCTTAGGCCTAGCGAGTAATGAGCAGTTCTTC	CASSLGLASNEQFF
TRBJ1-2	14	TRBV27	TRBD1	TGTGCCAGCAGTCTCACAGGGGGCGCTTTTGGCTACACCTTC	CASSLTGGAFGYTF
TRBJ1-1	14	TRBV6-6	.	TGTGCCAGCAGTTACCCGCGGGGAAGAACTGAAGCTTTCTTT	CASSYPRGRTEAFF